Detailed here is one T cell receptor (beta chain). Its target is not known. This record comes from a study of cytomegalovirus exposure and HLA in healthy donors. Whole-study findings and limits: Later analysis identified a missense DCLRE1C variant that was linked to TCR beta V- and J-gene trimming. Later, TCR association rates were found to vary by HLA locus, highest for DRB1 and lowest for HLA-C.

PCR was performed using 60 Vbeta and 13 Jbeta primers. The protocol was immunoSEQ multiplex PCR, while the TCRdb copy is restricted to in-frame clones and leaves out a portion. The sample contains about 140,000 clones, 82% of which appear only once. From germline, CDR1 is SGHKS and CDR2 YYEKEE (reference sequence). CDR3 length: 13 amino acids. Trimming took 2 bases from V and 8 from J; bases not matched to a gene: 6. These donors, healthy bone marrow donors, were studied. The source material was PBMCs. The clonotype comes from a woman aged 50 to 65 in good health and CMV-seropositive. The rearrangement uses TRBV5-5 and TRBJ1-2, with 7 bases aligning to TRBD1. CDR3 coding DNA: TGTGCCAGCAGCTTACAGGGGATAGGGGGCTACACCTTC. Translating gives CASSLQGIGGYTF.